This is a list of T cell receptor beta chains from one sample in a study of cytomegalovirus exposure and HLA in healthy donors. TCRdb's table, derived via immunoSEQ multiplex PCR, lists solely in-frame clones and lacks some. The data contain fewer than 250,000 clones, about three quarters of them singletons. Sequences were obtained from PBMCs. These receptors were taken from a young man in good health and CMV-seronegative. CDR3s include the opening cysteine and the closing phenylalanine or tryptophan. D genes are given only for firm matches. The size field is filled for only some rows; it gives once, few, many or a size class.

v_call	j_call	clone_size	d_call	cdr3_aa	cdr3_nt
TRBV11-3	TRBJ2-1	.	.	CAIGQKLSGNEQFF	TGTGCCATAGGACAGAAACTCTCCGGGAATGAGCAGTTCTTC
TRBV27	TRBJ2-7	.	TRBD2	CASSLGLAGIYEQYF	TGTGCCAGCAGCTTAGGACTAGCGGGGATTTACGAGCAGTACTTC
TRBV28	TRBJ2-3	few	.	CASSLMGGSRTDTQYF	TGTGCCAGCAGTTTAATGGGAGGTAGTCGAACAGATACGCAGTATTTT
TRBV5-6	TRBJ1-2	.	.	CASSFAYYGYTF	TGTGCCAGCAGCTTTGCCTATTATGGCTACACCTTC
TRBV7-2	TRBJ1-3	.	.	CASSSLPVSGNTIYF	TGTGCCAGCAGCTCCCTCCCAGTCTCTGGAAACACCATATATTTT
TRBV27	TRBJ2-7	.	.	CASSPVGETFYEQYF	TGTGCCAGCAGCCCAGTAGGGGAAACCTTTTACGAGCAGTACTTC
TRBV6-1	TRBJ1-6	few	.	CATRERINSPLHF	TGTGCCACTCGGGAGAGGATTAATTCACCCCTCCACTTT
TRBV7-8	TRBJ1-1	.	.	CATAGLSTEAFF	TGTGCCACTGCGGGCCTGAGCACTGAAGCTTTCTTT
TRBV4-1	TRBJ2-4	.	.	CASSQEETTGRNIQYF	TGCGCCAGCAGCCAAGAGGAAACTACGGGGAGAAACATTCAGTACTTC
TRBV7-6	TRBJ2-3	.	TRBD1	CASSARQGAKDTQYF	TGTGCCAGCAGCGCCCGACAGGGGGCAAAGGATACGCAGTATTTT
TRBV15	TRBJ2-7	few	.	CATSRGGNRDKSYEQYF	TGTGCCACCAGCAGAGGGGGTAATCGGGACAAGTCTTACGAGCAGTACTTC
TRBV27	TRBJ2-2	many	TRBD1	CASSLDPRGRNTGELFF	TGTGCCAGCAGTTTAGACCCCAGGGGGCGGAACACCGGGGAGCTGTTTTTT
TRBV4-1	TRBJ2-3	.	TRBD2	CASSQEVSGRAGDTQYF	TGCGCCAGCAGCCAAGAGGTTAGCGGGAGGGCGGGAGATACGCAGTATTTT
TRBV7-2	TRBJ1-5	once	TRBD1	CASSRDRGEQPQHF	TGTGCCAGCAGTCGGGACAGGGGCGAGCAGCCCCAGCATTTT
TRBV7-2	TRBJ2-1	.	TRBD2	CASSLARTGGNEQFF	TGTGCCAGCAGCTTAGCGCGGACGGGGGGCAATGAGCAGTTCTTC
TRBV11-3	TRBJ1-1	.	.	CASSLGGVTNTEAFF	TGTGCCAGCAGCTTAGGCGGGGTAACGAACACTGAAGCTTTCTTT
TRBV4-2	TRBJ1-3	.	.	CASSQDPGGAGNTIYF	TGTGCCAGCAGCCAAGATCCGGGGGGCGCTGGAAACACCATATATTTT
TRBV7-2	TRBJ2-5	few	.	CASSSNLASPETQYF	TGTGCCAGCAGCTCCAACCTAGCGAGTCCGGAGACCCAGTACTTC
TRBV30	TRBJ1-1	.	TRBD1	CAWSTDRDAFF	TGTGCCTGGAGTACAGACAGGGACGCTTTCTTT
TRBV30	TRBJ2-7	.	TRBD2	CAWNEIAGGRITYEQYF	TGTGCCTGGAATGAGATAGCGGGGGGCCGGATAACCTACGAGCAGTACTTC
TRBV2	TRBJ2-3	.	TRBD2	CASSEYGRGDTQYF	TGTGCCAGCAGTGAGTACGGGAGGGGAGATACGCAGTATTTT
TRBV30	TRBJ2-3	.	TRBD2	CAWSRGGSRKLTDTQYF	TGTGCCTGGAGTAGGGGCGGGAGTCGGAAGTTGACAGATACGCAGTATTTT
TRBV6-6	TRBJ2-7	.	.	CASSYLDRRDEQYF	TGTGCCAGCAGTTACCTGGACAGGAGGGACGAGCAGTACTTC
TRBV9	TRBJ2-3	.	TRBD2	CASSPGTSREDTQYF	TGTGCCAGCAGCCCTGGGACTAGCAGGGAAGATACGCAGTATTTT